The 29 T cell receptor beta chains listed next were all sequenced from one sample in a study of breast tumors, draining lymph nodes, adjacent tissues. TCRdb re-called the multiplex PCR reads through MiXCR, storing one row per CDR3 protein. The sample shows roughly 130,000 distinct CDR3 sequences, 30% to 35% of them seen only once. Breast cancer patients provided tissue from their axillary draining lymph nodes. Source material: axillary lymph node tissue. The receptors stem from a female donor with breast cancer. Some clones in this sample may be carry-over from other donors' samples.

This clonotype was recorded many times. CDR3 loop: CAWSRTDGNSPLHF. The CDR3 DNA follows: TGTGCCTGGAGTCGGACAGATGGCAATTCACCCCTCCACTTT. The gene calls are TRBV30 and TRBJ1-6; possibly TRBD1 for D (6 bases). Trimming shortened V by 2 bases and J by 7 bases, and 12 bases separated the two germline ends. This CDR3 has 14 residues. CDR1 is GTSNPN, CDR2 SVGIG, per germline (reference sequence).

Turning to this clonotype: This clone may be a read error of a much larger clone one base away. The chain couples TRBV20-1 to TRBJ2-7; TRBD1 might be the D (5 bases). V was cut by 6 bases and J by 9 bases, with 21 bases left in between. Per germline, CDR1 DFQATT and CDR2 SNEGSKA (reference sequence). This CDR3 has 13 residues. CDR3 in amino acids: CSAGEQVHGAQYF. The CDR3 DNA sequence: TGCAGTGCAGGGGAACAAGTCCATGGAGCGCAGTACTTC.

This clonotype was picked up many times. The chain carries TRBV5-1 and TRBJ1-4, with 7 bases identical to TRBD1. Germline trimming cut 3 bases from V and 5 bases from J; bases unmatched to any gene: 4. The germline V gene encodes CDR1 SGHRS and CDR2 YFSETQ. This CDR3 is built from 14 residues. CDR3 nucleotide sequence: TGCGCCAGCAGCTCGAGACAGGGAAATGAAAAACTGTTTTTT. Translation: CASSSRQGNEKLFF. Filled out from reference TRBV5-1 and TRBJ1-4, the complete variable domain reads KAGVTQTPRYLIKTRGQQVTLSCSPISGHRSVSWYQQTPGQGLQFLFEYFSETQRNKGNFPGRFSGRQFSNSRSEMNVSTLELGDSALYLCASSSRQGNEKLFFGSGTQLSVL.

This clonotype was recorded at least ten times. A much larger clonotype is one base distant, so this may be a read error. The chain employs TRBV20-1 and TRBJ2-7, with 9 bases aligning to TRBD1. CDR1 and CDR2 from the germline V gene are DFQATT and SNEGSKA (reference sequence). The length of the CDR3 is 15 residues. V lost 3 bases and J lost 2; bases outside the gene matches: 8. CDR3 bases: TGCAGTGCTAGTCAGACAGGGGGAAATGCCTACGAGCAGTACTTC. Amino acids: CSASQTGGNAYEQYF.

This clonotype was seen ten or more times. The chain recombines TRBV5-1 with TRBJ1-5, with 7 bases that match TRBD1. V was clipped by 5 bases and J by 2 bases; unmatched bases: 7. The CDR3 sequence is 15 residues long. Germline CDR1 reads SGHRS; CDR2 reads YFSETQ. CDR3 sequence (DNA): TGCGCCAGCAGTGAACAGGGGATTGGCAATCAGCCCCAGCATTTT. This codes for CASSEQGIGNQPQHF.

As to this clonotype: Since a much larger clone is just one base distant, this may be a read error. This chain links TRBV19 with TRBJ1-4; D perhaps matches TRBD1 (5 bases). This CDR3 has 16 amino acids. Germline CDR1 is LNHDA and CDR2 is SQIVND (reference sequence). CDR3 sequence (DNA): TGTGCCAGTAGTACCCAGGGACCAACGACTAATGAAAGACTGTTTTTT. Protein product: CASSTQGPTTNERLFF.

This clonotype has at least ten counts. V usage is TRBV5-1 and J usage is TRBJ1-1, with D uncertain. The CDR3 contains 11 residues. Trimming removed 6 bases at V and 1 base at J, with 4 bases between. Per germline, CDR1 SGHRS and CDR2 YFSETQ. The CDR3 reads CASNSNTEAFF. The CDR3 DNA sequence: TGCGCCAGCAACTCGAACACTGAAGCTTTCTTT.

This clonotype appeared many times. The V and J genes are TRBV7-2 and TRBJ2-3; D unresolved. This CDR3 contains 14 residues. CDR1 is SGHTA and CDR2 is FQGNSA in the germline V gene. Trimming cost V 2 bases and J 4 bases, with 10 bases left between them. The CDR3 loop reads CASSLNQPPDTQYF. The CDR3 DNA is TGTGCCAGCAGCTTAAACCAACCCCCAGATACGCAGTATTTT.

This chain links TRBV20-1 with TRBJ1-5, with 8 bases lining up with TRBD1. Germline CDR1 reads DFQATT; CDR2 reads SNEGSKA (reference sequence). The V gene end was trimmed by 3 bases and the J gene end by 9 bases; junction bases not matched to a gene: 4. The CDR3 spans 12 residues. Here the CDR3 DNA reads TGCAGTGCTAGTAGGACAGGGCGGCCCCAGCATTTT. Translation: CSASRTGRPQHF.

Many counts were recorded for this clonotype. The J gene is TRBJ2-3, the V gene TRBV5-5; weak D call: TRBD2 (6 bases). The CDR3 has 16 amino acids. V dropped 0 bases and J dropped 0 bases, with 11 bases sitting between them. In germline, CDR1 is SGHKS, CDR2 YYEKEE (reference sequence). This CDR3 reads CASSLGVGTSTDTQYF. In nucleotides, the CDR3 is TGTGCCAGCAGCTTGGGGGTCGGGACTAGCACAGATACGCAGTATTTT.

Note on this clonotype: Germline is not matched at one junction end, which may reflect a read error. The genes are TRBV6-1 and TRBJ2-5; D may correspond to TRBD1 or TRBD2 (9 bases each). CDR1 and CDR2 (germline): MNHNS, SASEGT. CDR3 size: 15 residues. The CDR3 DNA reads TGTGTCAGCAGCGGGAGGACAGGGGCCCAAGAGACCCAGTACTTC. The encoded protein is CVSSGRTGAQETQYF.

This clonotype was seen ten or more times. The chain has TRBV11-2 and TRBJ2-5; 10 bases align to TRBD2. J was trimmed by 5 bases and V by 5 bases; bases with no gene match: 2. The CDR3 totals 13 residues. CDR1 is SGHAT and CDR2 is FQNNGV in the germline V gene. CDR3 loop: CASSQGLAETQYF. The CDR3 nucleotides are TGTGCCAGCAGCCAGGGACTAGCGGAGACCCAGTACTTC.

This clonotype showed up many times. A much larger clone is a single base away; this may be a read error. No conserved phenylalanine or tryptophan is present at the end of the CDR3, so a read error is the likely explanation. CDR3 sequence reads: CASRGTGGRETQYL. The CDR3 bases are TGTGCCAGCAGGGGAACAGGGGGCCGAGAGACCCAGTACCTC. The chain joins TRBV7-9 to TRBJ2-5; 9 bases are a match to TRBD1. The junction had 6 bases not matched to a gene; V was cut back by 6 bases and J by 4 bases. Germline V gives CDR1 SEHNR, CDR2 FQNEAQ (reference sequence). The CDR3 covers 14 residues.

This clonotype has ten or more counts. The V and J genes are TRBV28 and TRBJ2-7, with TRBD2 as a possible D gene (6 bases). This CDR3 comprises 14 residues. Looked up from germline, CDR1 is MDHEN and CDR2 is SYDVKM. Trimming pared 7 bases from V and 2 bases from J, leaving 15 bases between. CDR3 region: CASTSWGETYEQYF. CDR3 bases: TGTGCCAGCACCTCTTGGGGGGAAACCTACGAGCAGTACTTC.

The chain carries TRBV24-1 and TRBJ1-4; 8 bases fit TRBD1. Looked up from germline, CDR1 is KGHDR and CDR2 is SFDVKD. This CDR3 is built from 13 residues. The V segment lost 5 bases and the J segment 7 bases; nucleotides outside the gene matches: 2. DNA for the CDR3: TGTGCCACCAGTGGACAGGGGAGTGAAAAACTGTTTTTT. It yields the protein CATSGQGSEKLFF.

The chain combines TRBV20-1 with TRBJ1-1; no firm D call. The length of the CDR3 is 11 residues. Trimming took 2 bases from V and 9 from J, leaving 10 bases between them. Germline V CDR1 and CDR2: DFQATT, SNEGSKA (reference sequence). CDR3 loop: CSARPEEKAFF. DNA for the CDR3: TGCAGTGCTAGACCCGAAGAGAAAGCTTTCTTT.

This chain connects TRBV5-8 to TRBJ2-1; TRBD2 agrees at 10 bases. Per germline, CDR1 SGHTS and CDR2 YDEGEE. V was pared by 5 bases and J by 12 bases, with 14 bases of the junction left unmatched. The CDR3 is made up of 15 amino acids. CDR3 sequence (DNA): TGTGCCAGCAGTCACGACACTAGCGGGGTAGATACGCAGTTCTTC. Encoded protein: CASSHDTSGVDTQFF.

This clonotype was observed once. This may come from a read error, since a much larger clone is one base off. The V gene is TRBV27, the J gene TRBJ1-3; 9 nucleotides align to TRBD1. The CDR3 consists of 15 residues. Germline V CDR1 and CDR2: MNHEY, SMNVEV (reference sequence). The CDR3 coding sequence is TGTGCCGGCAGGGCCGGGACAGGGTCTGGAAACACCATATATTTT. As protein: CAGRAGTGSGNTIYF.

V and J are TRBV6-2 or TRBV6-3 and TRBJ2-3; D is perhaps TRBD1 or TRBD2 (5 bases each). This CDR3 spans 15 amino acids. With 5 bases removed from V and 4 bases from J, the gap between germline ends came to 16 bases. CDR1 MNHEY and CDR2 SVGEGT come from the germline V gene. CDR3 sequence (DNA): TGTGCCAGCAGTCCCGAGAGGGGCCCTTCAGATACGCAGTATTTT. Translation gives CASSPERGPSDTQYF.

Points on this clonotype: A junction boundary mismatches the germline segment, possibly from a read error. The V call is TRBV5-1, the J call TRBJ2-2; weak D call: TRBD2 (5 bases). The CDR3 runs to 16 residues. CDR1 and CDR2 (germline): SGHRS, YFSETQ. The CDR3 DNA reads as TGCGCCAGCAGCATCTGGACGGGAATTAGCACCGGGGAGCTGGTTTTT. The encoded protein is CASSIWTGISTGELVF. The full variable domain, with the rest looked up from reference TRBV5-1 and TRBJ2-2, is KAGVTQTPRYLIKTRGQQVTLSCSPISGHRSVSWYQQTPGQGLQFLFEYFSETQRNKGNFPGRFSGRQFSNSRSEMNVSTLELGDSALYLCASSIWTGISTGELVFGEGSRLTVL.

This clonotype was counted ten times or more. The gene calls are TRBV12-3 or TRBV12-4 and TRBJ2-3, with 9 bases lining up with TRBD2. This CDR3 has 15 amino acids. Losses at the gene ends were 2 bases for V and 4 bases for J; bases not matched to a gene: 4. For the CDR3, the DNA is TGTGCCAGCAGTTTAAGTAGCGGGGGCCCAGATACGCAGTATTTT. Amino acid sequence: CASSLSSGGPDTQYF.

This clonotype was recorded at least ten times. V and J are TRBV20-1 and TRBJ2-2; D not certain. The germline V gene encodes CDR1 DFQATT and CDR2 SNEGSKA (reference sequence). The CDR3 covers 15 residues. Trimming took off 6 bases at V and 0 bases at J, with 14 bases between the two ends. CDR3 nucleotide sequence: TGCAGTGCGCACCGGGCCGTCGCGAACACCGGGGAGCTGTTTTTT. Its protein product is CSAHRAVANTGELFF.

The sample holds many counts of this clonotype. A much larger clone lies one base from this, so it may be a read error. The CDR3 DNA sequence: TGTGCCAGCAGCTTGCAGACAGGGGGCAGGGAGACCCAGCACTTC. Its translation is CASSLQTGGRETQHF. The chain is built from TRBV7-9 and TRBJ2-5; 10 bases line up with TRBD1. Germline V CDR1 and CDR2: SEHNR, FQNEAQ (reference sequence). The CDR3 has 15 amino acids.

This clonotype came up many times. The chain recombines TRBV30 with TRBJ2-3; TRBD2 matches 8 bases. This CDR3 region has 15 residues. Germline values: CDR1 GTSNPN, CDR2 SVGIG (reference sequence). V lost 3 bases to trimming and J lost 4 bases; unmatched junction nucleotides: 9. The CDR3 reads CAWSPFSGGPDTQYF. DNA for the CDR3: TGTGCCTGGAGCCCATTCAGCGGGGGCCCAGATACGCAGTATTTT.

As regards this clonotype: A read error is possible here, since a much larger clone lies one base away. V gene TRBV5-8 combines with J gene TRBJ2-2; a possible D gene is TRBD2 (7 bases). The CDR3 totals 19 residues. Per germline, CDR1 SGHTS and CDR2 YDEGEE. The germline V and J ends were trimmed by 4 bases and 1 base, with 23 bases remaining between them. CDR3 nucleotides: TGTGCCAGCAGCCACGGGACTACCGGGGGGCTGGTGAACACCGGGGAGCTGTTTTTT. Translated: CASSHGTTGGLVNTGELFF.

This clonotype was observed at least ten times. The gene calls are TRBV4-2 and TRBJ2-3; maybe TRBD1 (5 bases). The V end lost 4 bases, the J end lost 1 base, and 9 bases lay between the germline ends. Germline-derived CDR1 and CDR2 are LGHNA and YNFKEQ. The CDR3 has 14 amino acids. This CDR3 reads CASSRTTGTDTQYF. The CDR3 DNA reads TGTGCCAGCAGCCGAACGACAGGCACAGATACGCAGTATTTT.

CDR3 DNA: TGTGCCAGCAGCGTACGACAGGGGGGCCGCCTCCACTTT. It yields the protein CASSVRQGGRLHF. The chain employs TRBV7-3 and TRBJ1-6, with 9 bases lining up with TRBD1. The germline CDR1 and CDR2 sequences are SGHTA and FQGTGA. V trimming: 5 bases; J trimming: 15 bases; junction bases outside the gene matches: 8. The CDR3 is 13 amino acids.

This clonotype was recorded many times. V gene TRBV20-1 combines with J gene TRBJ2-1, with TRBD1 identical over 7 bases. Germline CDR1 reads DFQATT; CDR2 reads SNEGSKA (reference sequence). The CDR3 extends over 12 amino acids. The ends lost 4 bases at V and 9 bases at J; junction bases unmatched: 6. As DNA, the CDR3 is TGCAGTGCTATTTACAGGGGCGGTGAGCAGTTCTTC. Protein product: CSAIYRGGEQFF.

The chain has TRBV11-2 and TRBJ1-3; the D is unclear. Germline V gives CDR1 SGHAT, CDR2 FQNNGV. V lost 1 base, J lost 0 bases, and 7 bases lay in between. The CDR3 is made up of 15 amino acids. CDR3 residues: CASSLVQASGNTIYF. CDR3 DNA sequence: TGTGCCAGCAGCTTAGTTCAGGCCTCTGGAAACACCATATATTTT.